The 9 T cell receptor beta chains given below trace back to one sample, sequenced in a study of T cells in Graves' hyperthyroidism and ophthalmopathy. What was amplified from RNA transcripts were TCR beta CDR3 regions. Primed by the HTBI set, a first-round RT-PCR was run on the TCR CDR3. TCRdb reanalysed the multiplex PCR reads using MiXCR and keeps one entry per CDR3 protein. The sample consists of about 560,000 distinct CDR3 sequences, 15% to 17% of them appearing once. Input material: blood. The receptors were sampled from a young woman with Graves' hyperthyroidism.

As regards this clonotype: The germline gene is not matched at one end of the junction; a read error may be the cause. The V call is TRBV28, the J call TRBJ2-5, with no clear D. From germline, CDR1 is MDHEN and CDR2 SYDVKM. The CDR3 is 12 residues long. CDR3 region: CASSLWTEIQYF. Here the CDR3 DNA reads TGTGCCAGCAGTTTATGGACGGAGATCCAGTACTTC.

This clonotype turned up a few times. This chain joins TRBV25-1 and TRBJ1-1; tentative D call: TRBD1 (5 bases). Germline V gene data show CDR1 as MGHDK and CDR2 as SYGVNS. Between the trimmed V and J ends, which lost 2 bases and 9 bases, there was a span of 13 bases. CDR3 length equals 13 residues. The CDR3 reads CASSEPGSGQAFF. CDR3 nucleotides: TGTGCCAGCAGTGAACCAGGGAGTGGGCAAGCTTTCTTT.

This clonotype was recorded many times. This chain uses TRBV20-1 with TRBJ2-5, with D maybe TRBD2 (5 bases). This CDR3 spans 13 amino acids. Germline CDR1 DFQATT, CDR2 SNEGSKA (reference sequence). Trimming took 4 bases from V and 2 from J, leaving 11 bases between them. The CDR3 region is CSAMYGEQETQYF. The CDR3 DNA sequence: TGCAGTGCTATGTACGGGGAACAAGAGACCCAGTACTTC.

The chain uses TRBV5-4 and TRBJ2-7; TRBD2 agrees at 7 bases. Trimming took 0 bases from V and 2 from J; bases not matched to a gene: 5. Germline lookup yields CDR1 SGHNT and CDR2 YYREEE (reference sequence). The CDR3 runs to 15 residues. The CDR3 reads CASSLAASGPYEQYF. In DNA, the CDR3 is TGTGCCAGCAGCTTGGCCGCTAGCGGACCCTACGAGCAGTACTTC. The full variable domain, completed using reference TRBV5-4 and TRBJ2-7, is ETGVTQSPTHLIKTRGQQVTLRCSSQSGHNTVSWYQQALGQGPQFIFQYYREEENGRGNFPPRFSGLQFPNYSSELNVNALELDDSALYLCASSLAASGPYEQYFGPGTRLTVT.

This clonotype has a count of ten or more. The rearrangement links TRBV20-1 to TRBJ2-5; D is unresolved. The V and J ends lost 7 bases and 4 bases respectively, with 7 bases between them. The CDR3 is 10 amino acids. Per germline, CDR1 DFQATT and CDR2 SNEGSKA (reference sequence). CDR3 sequence (DNA): TGCAGTGTCTCGGCAGAGACCCAGTACTTC. Translation: CSVSAETQYF.

This clonotype was detected many times. The rearrangement links TRBV4-1 to TRBJ1-5, with D hard to call. Trimming stripped 1 base from V and 3 bases from J, with 10 bases between. The CDR3 contains 15 residues. The germline gives CDR1 MGHRA, CDR2 YSYEKL. The CDR3 region is CASSQAFTNNQPQHF. The CDR3 region has the DNA TGCGCCAGCAGCCAAGCTTTCACAAACAATCAGCCCCAGCATTTT.

The V gene is TRBV9, the J gene TRBJ2-7; D unclear. The CDR3 runs to 16 residues. Germline V gene lookup returns CDR1 SGDLS and CDR2 YYNGEE. The V gene lost 4 bases and the J gene lost 0 bases, with 17 bases spanning the gap. DNA of the CDR3: TGTGCCAGCAGCCCAAGGGTCGGCGTACTCTCCTACGAGCAGTACTTC. Its protein is CASSPRVGVLSYEQYF.

CDR3 bases: TGTGCCATCAGTGAAAAGCGAGACAATGAGCAGTTCTTC. This gives the protein CAISEKRDNEQFF. J is TRBJ2-1 and V is TRBV10-3; D not resolved. The germline V gene encodes CDR1 ENHRY and CDR2 SYGVKD. Between the trimmed V and J ends, which lost 3 bases and 5 bases, there was a span of 8 bases. The CDR3 contains 13 residues.

About this clonotype itself: A much more abundant neighbour one base away suggests this may be a read error. The J gene is TRBJ2-7, the V gene TRBV12-3 or TRBV12-4, with D perhaps TRBD2 (6 bases). This CDR3 region has 13 residues. As DNA, the CDR3 is TGTGCCAGCAGTACGGGACTCCACTACGAGCAGCACTTC. This encodes CASSTGLHYEQHF.